The entry that follows covers one T cell receptor beta chain sequence. The data stem from a study of cytomegalovirus exposure and HLA in healthy donors. Study context: T cells numbering some 170 million yielded around 120 million unique TCR beta sequences in an earlier analysis.

V was pared by 7 bases and J by 0 bases, with 6 bases of the junction left unmatched. CDR3 length equals 16 residues. In germline, CDR1 is SNHLY, CDR2 FYNNEI. PCR used 60 Vbeta primers and 13 Jbeta primers. Only in-frame clones appear in the TCRdb table, and some are missing; sequencing was by immunoSEQ multiplex PCR. This sample lists around 200,000 clones; its ten largest clones have approximately 0.8%. Sample: PBMCs. This clonotype originated in a woman between 18 and 30 years old in good health and CMV-seropositive. The chain couples TRBV2 to TRBJ2-3; 11 nucleotides line up with TRBD2. This CDR3 is CASMASGGYSTDTQYF. Written as DNA, the CDR3 is TGTGCCAGCATGGCTAGCGGGGGGTATAGCACAGATACGCAGTATTTT. Full variable domain (remainder filled in from reference TRBV2 and TRBJ2-3): EPEVTQTPSHQVTQMGQEVILRCVPISNHLYFYWYRQILGQKVEFLVSFYNNEISEKSEIFDDQFSVERPDGSNFTLKIRSTKLEDSAMYFCASMASGGYSTDTQYFGPGTRLTVL.